Many counts were recorded for the clone carrying this T cell receptor beta chain. The source of the sample is a study of T cell repertoires in cytomegalovirus infection. There are 13 residues in the CDR3. The germline gives CDR1 SQVTM, CDR2 ANQGSEA. Trimming pared 5 bases from V and 2 bases from J, leaving 11 bases between. TCRdb independently ran MiXCR on the reads; one entry per CDR3 protein. The data hold fewer than 200,000 distinct CDR3 sequences, with roughly 9% observed a single time. The sequence was obtained from a human donor in good health (CMV status not recorded). Some clones in this sample may be carry-over from other donors' samples. The chain combines TRBV29-1 with TRBJ2-3; no definite D call. Sequencing was done on a sample of PBMCs. The DNA of the CDR3 is TGCAGCGTTTCCGGGCCAATCACAGATACGCAGTATTTT. It translates to CSVSGPITDTQYF.